This TCR beta chain was identified during a study of identical twins. This clonotype was detected only a few times. Its antigen is as yet unknown. The donors were all healthy and Caucasian. With 3 bases removed from V and 0 bases from J, the gap between germline ends came to 6 bases. This CDR3 is 12 amino acids long. Germline V CDR1 and CDR2: DFQATT, SNEGSKA (reference sequence). Each CDR3 protein is one row after TCRdb ran MiXCR on the 5' RACE reads. The sample yields about 530,000 distinct CDR3 sequences, about 22% seen once. General study findings and limits: Twins shared beta out-of-frame sequences in excess, but this excess was weaker. The study found excess low generation probability among twin-shared out-of-frame alpha sequences.

These data are also associated with another study on yellow fever vaccine responses in identical twins.

Sequencing was carried out using CD4+ T cells sorted from blood. The source of this sequence is a woman younger than 35 in good health. This sequence joins TRBV20-1 and TRBJ2-7; D is ambiguous. CDR3 sequence reads: CSASLDSYEQYF. The CDR3, as DNA: TGCAGTGCTAGTTTAGACTCCTACGAGCAGTACTTC.